These T cell receptor beta chains were read from a single sample in a study of graft-versus-host responses after intestinal transplantation. This table comes from immunoSEQ multiplex PCR, and its TCRdb copy is limited to in-frame clones, with some not included. The repertoire holds more than 95,000 clones, with 90% as singletons. These receptors lack a known antigen. The sequences come from unstimulated CD4+ T cells sorted from spleen or lymph node cells, collected before intestinal transplant. The receptors were gathered from a human donor who received an intestinal transplant. Both conserved end residues are part of each CDR3. D genes are given only for firm matches. The listing skips clone size in some rows; elsewhere it reads once, few, many or a size class.

cdr3_nt: TGTGCCAGCAGTCCGTGGACAGCCGGGGAGCTGTTTTTT
cdr3_aa: CASSPWTAGELFF
v_call: TRBV27
clone_size: .
d_call: .
j_call: TRBJ2-2

cdr3_nt: TGTGCCAGCAGTTCCACACGGGGGGCGGAGAACACTGAAGCTTTCTTT
cdr3_aa: CASSSTRGAENTEAFF
v_call: TRBV6-5
clone_size: .
d_call: .
j_call: TRBJ1-1

cdr3_nt: TGCGCCAGCAGCCCCCGGGACAGGGACCGGATCTTTGGCTACACCTTC
cdr3_aa: CASSPRDRDRIFGYTF
v_call: TRBV5-1
clone_size: once
d_call: TRBD1
j_call: TRBJ1-2

cdr3_nt: TGTGCCAGCAGTTGGTCAGGGGGCTCACAGCCCCAGCATTTT
cdr3_aa: CASSWSGGSQPQHF
v_call: TRBV28
clone_size: .
d_call: TRBD1
j_call: TRBJ1-5

cdr3_nt: TGTGCCAGCTGGGACAGGAACTATGGCTACACCTTC
cdr3_aa: CASWDRNYGYTF
v_call: TRBV28
clone_size: .
d_call: TRBD1
j_call: TRBJ1-2

cdr3_nt: TGCGCCAGCAGCCCACAGGGTCTGGAGACCCAGTACTTC
cdr3_aa: CASSPQGLETQYF
v_call: TRBV5-1
clone_size: .
d_call: .
j_call: TRBJ2-5

cdr3_nt: TGTGCCAGCAGACCTACAGGGGAACTCACCTACGAGCAGTACTTC
cdr3_aa: CASRPTGELTYEQYF
v_call: TRBV6-5
clone_size: .
d_call: TRBD1
j_call: TRBJ2-7

cdr3_nt: TGTGCCAGCTCACCCAGGACAGTGGGGGATGGCTACACCTTC
cdr3_aa: CASSPRTVGDGYTF
v_call: TRBV18
clone_size: .
d_call: .
j_call: TRBJ1-2

cdr3_nt: TGTGCCAGCAGCTTCCACAATCAGCCCCAGCATTTT
cdr3_aa: CASSFHNQPQHF
v_call: TRBV7-2
clone_size: .
d_call: .
j_call: TRBJ1-5

cdr3_nt: TGTGCCAGCAGCTTAGATAGCGCTCTTGAAGCTTTCTTT
cdr3_aa: CASSLDSALEAFF
v_call: TRBV11-2
clone_size: .
d_call: .
j_call: TRBJ1-1

cdr3_nt: TGTGCCAGCAGTGAAGGTGATCCAGACACCGGGGAGCTGTTTTTT
cdr3_aa: CASSEGDPDTGELFF
v_call: TRBV2
clone_size: .
d_call: .
j_call: TRBJ2-2

cdr3_nt: TGTGCCAGCAGCTTAGCCCCGGGGGAATACTCACCCCTCCACTTT
cdr3_aa: CASSLAPGEYSPLHF
v_call: TRBV5-4
clone_size: once
d_call: .
j_call: TRBJ1-6

cdr3_nt: TGTGCCAGCAGTGAAGGAGCAGGGTGGGGCCTGGAGCCCCAGCATTTT
cdr3_aa: CASSEGAGWGLEPQHF
v_call: TRBV6-1
clone_size: few
d_call: .
j_call: TRBJ1-5

cdr3_nt: TGTGCCAGCTCACCATGGGCTGGACAGGGTGGCACTGAAGCTTTCTTT
cdr3_aa: CASSPWAGQGGTEAFF
v_call: TRBV18
clone_size: .
d_call: TRBD1
j_call: TRBJ1-1

cdr3_nt: TGTGCCAGCAGCGTAGAATCACTTCAAAACACTGAAGCTTTCTTT
cdr3_aa: CASSVESLQNTEAFF
v_call: TRBV9
clone_size: .
d_call: .
j_call: TRBJ1-1

cdr3_nt: TGTGCCAGCACCACAGGGACACGAAGCACAGATACGCAGTATTTT
cdr3_aa: CASTTGTRSTDTQYF
v_call: TRBV28
clone_size: .
d_call: .
j_call: TRBJ2-3

cdr3_nt: TGTGCCAGCTCACCACCCCTACAGGTCCAAAACATTCAGTACTTC
cdr3_aa: CASSPPLQVQNIQYF
v_call: TRBV18
clone_size: .
d_call: .
j_call: TRBJ2-4

cdr3_nt: TGTGCCAGCAGGGCCGGGGGTATCTCCTACGAGCAGTACTTC
cdr3_aa: CASRAGGISYEQYF
v_call: TRBV6-5
clone_size: .
d_call: .
j_call: TRBJ2-7

cdr3_nt: TGCGCCAGCAGCTTACCTCAGGGGCATGGGACAGATACGCAGTATTTT
cdr3_aa: CASSLPQGHGTDTQYF
v_call: TRBV5-1
clone_size: .
d_call: .
j_call: TRBJ2-3

cdr3_nt: TGTGCCAGCAGTTCCCTCACTAGCGGGAGATCAGCAGATACGCAGTATTTT
cdr3_aa: CASSSLTSGRSADTQYF
v_call: TRBV27
clone_size: .
d_call: TRBD2
j_call: TRBJ2-3

cdr3_nt: TGTGCCAGCAGTGATTATCGAGAGACCCAGTACTTC
cdr3_aa: CASSDYRETQYF
v_call: TRBV6-1
clone_size: .
d_call: .
j_call: TRBJ2-5

cdr3_nt: TGTGCCAGCAGCAAAGGTGGGACAGGAAATCGCGCTCTCGCCTTCTACGAGCAGTACTTC
cdr3_aa: CASSKGGTGNRALAFYEQYF
v_call: TRBV21-1
clone_size: .
d_call: .
j_call: TRBJ2-7

cdr3_nt: TGTGCCAGCAGTGACTCAGCGAGCCTATCCTACACCTTC
cdr3_aa: CASSDSASLSYTF
v_call: TRBV6-4
clone_size: .
d_call: .
j_call: TRBJ1-2

cdr3_nt: TGTGCCAGCGGGATCTGGGAGGGTCACAATCAGCCCCAGCATTTT
cdr3_aa: CASGIWEGHNQPQHF
v_call: TRBV19
clone_size: once
d_call: .
j_call: TRBJ1-5

cdr3_nt: TGTGCCAGCAGCCCACAGGGTCTGAACACTGAAGCTTTCTTT
cdr3_aa: CASSPQGLNTEAFF
v_call: TRBV2
clone_size: .
d_call: .
j_call: TRBJ1-1

cdr3_nt: TGTGCCAGCAGTTTGACAGTGAACACTGAAGCTTTCTTT
cdr3_aa: CASSLTVNTEAFF
v_call: TRBV27
clone_size: .
d_call: .
j_call: TRBJ1-1

cdr3_nt: TGTGCCAGCAGTTTGACCGGGACAGGGGCCTACGAGCAGTACTTC
cdr3_aa: CASSLTGTGAYEQYF
v_call: TRBV28
clone_size: .
d_call: TRBD1
j_call: TRBJ2-7

cdr3_nt: TGTGCCAGCAGGGCCTGGGGCAGAACAACTAATGAAAAACTGTTTTTT
cdr3_aa: CASRAWGRTTNEKLFF
v_call: TRBV27
clone_size: .
d_call: .
j_call: TRBJ1-4

cdr3_nt: TGTGCCACCGGAACCCGGGAACCTATAAACTATGGCTACACCTTC
cdr3_aa: CATGTREPINYGYTF
v_call: TRBV10-3
clone_size: .
d_call: .
j_call: TRBJ1-2

cdr3_nt: TGCAGTGCTAGGGGGACTTACGAGCAGTACTTC
cdr3_aa: CSARGTYEQYF
v_call: TRBV20-1
clone_size: .
d_call: .
j_call: TRBJ2-7

cdr3_nt: TGCAGAGCCGAGGGGGACCAGTACTTC
cdr3_aa: CRAEGDQYF
v_call: TRBV29-1
clone_size: .
d_call: .
j_call: TRBJ2-5

cdr3_nt: TGTGCCTGGATCGGGCAGGGGAGGGGGTCGGCTTTCTTT
cdr3_aa: CAWIGQGRGSAFF
v_call: TRBV30
clone_size: few
d_call: .
j_call: TRBJ1-1

cdr3_nt: TGTGCCAGTAGTAGCGCATCTACAGGGGGCCAAGGAGCTTTCTTT
cdr3_aa: CASSSASTGGQGAFF
v_call: TRBV19
clone_size: .
d_call: TRBD1
j_call: TRBJ1-1

cdr3_nt: TGTGCCAGCAGCTTAAACTCGGTTTTCTATGGCTACACCTTC
cdr3_aa: CASSLNSVFYGYTF
v_call: TRBV7-9
clone_size: .
d_call: .
j_call: TRBJ1-2

cdr3_nt: TGTGCCAGCAGCTCCGTTTACGAGCAGTACTTC
cdr3_aa: CASSSVYEQYF
v_call: TRBV5-6
clone_size: .
d_call: .
j_call: TRBJ2-7

cdr3_nt: TGTGCCAGCAGTTTACGTAACTATGGCTACACCTTC
cdr3_aa: CASSLRNYGYTF
v_call: TRBV28
clone_size: .
d_call: .
j_call: TRBJ1-2

cdr3_nt: TGCAGCGGGGGGAGGGGAAACACTGAAGCTTTCTTT
cdr3_aa: CSGGRGNTEAFF
v_call: TRBV29-1
clone_size: .
d_call: .
j_call: TRBJ1-1

cdr3_nt: TGTGCCAGCTCCCCGGACAGGGGGGGTTCACCCCTCCACTTT
cdr3_aa: CASSPDRGGSPLHF
v_call: TRBV18
clone_size: .
d_call: TRBD1
j_call: TRBJ1-6

cdr3_nt: TGCAGCGCCTCCCGACAGGGGCCGAATGGCTACACCTTC
cdr3_aa: CSASRQGPNGYTF
v_call: TRBV29-1
clone_size: once
d_call: TRBD1
j_call: TRBJ1-2

cdr3_nt: TGCGCCAGCAGCCAAACCTGGGACAGGGTCCCTGGAAACACCATATATTTT
cdr3_aa: CASSQTWDRVPGNTIYF
v_call: TRBV4-1
clone_size: .
d_call: TRBD1
j_call: TRBJ1-3

cdr3_nt: TGCGCCAGCAGCCAAGGAAAGGACGGGAGGGCCAAAGATACGCAGTATTTT
cdr3_aa: CASSQGKDGRAKDTQYF
v_call: TRBV4-1
clone_size: .
d_call: TRBD2
j_call: TRBJ2-3